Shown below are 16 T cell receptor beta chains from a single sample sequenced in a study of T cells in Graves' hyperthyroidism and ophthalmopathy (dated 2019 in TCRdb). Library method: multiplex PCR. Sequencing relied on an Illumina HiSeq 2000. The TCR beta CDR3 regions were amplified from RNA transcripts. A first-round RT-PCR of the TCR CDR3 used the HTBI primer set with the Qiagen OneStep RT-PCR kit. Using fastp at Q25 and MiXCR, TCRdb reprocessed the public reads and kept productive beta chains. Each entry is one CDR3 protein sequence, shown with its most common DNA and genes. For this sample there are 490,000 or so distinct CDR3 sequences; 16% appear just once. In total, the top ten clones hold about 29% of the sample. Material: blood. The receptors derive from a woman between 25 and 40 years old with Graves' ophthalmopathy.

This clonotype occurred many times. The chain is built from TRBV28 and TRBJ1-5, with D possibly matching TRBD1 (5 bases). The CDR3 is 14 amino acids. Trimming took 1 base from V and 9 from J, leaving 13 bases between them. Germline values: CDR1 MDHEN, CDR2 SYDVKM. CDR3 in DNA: TGTGCCAGCAGTTTATTCGGGGGACCATGGCCCCAGCATTTT. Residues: CASSLFGGPWPQHF.

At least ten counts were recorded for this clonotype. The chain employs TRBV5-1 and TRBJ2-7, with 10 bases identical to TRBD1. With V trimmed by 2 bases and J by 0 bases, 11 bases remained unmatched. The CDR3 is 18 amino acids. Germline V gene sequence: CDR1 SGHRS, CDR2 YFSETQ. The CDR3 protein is CASSLRTGGGQSSYEQYF. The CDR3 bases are TGCGCCAGCAGCTTACGGACAGGGGGAGGACAGAGCTCCTACGAGCAGTACTTC.

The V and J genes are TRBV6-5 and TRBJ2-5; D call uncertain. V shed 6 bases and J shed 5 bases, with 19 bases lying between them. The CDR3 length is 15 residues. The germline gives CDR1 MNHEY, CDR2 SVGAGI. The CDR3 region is CASSYGPVGQETQYF. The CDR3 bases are TGTGCCAGCAGCTACGGTCCAGTCGGCCAGGAGACCCAGTACTTC.

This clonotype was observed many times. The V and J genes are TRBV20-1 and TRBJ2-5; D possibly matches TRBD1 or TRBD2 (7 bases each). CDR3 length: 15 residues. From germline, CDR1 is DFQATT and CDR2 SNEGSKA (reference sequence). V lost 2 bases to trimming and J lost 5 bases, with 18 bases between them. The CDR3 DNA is TGCAGTGCTAGACAGCCTTCAGGGGGGGTGGAGACCCAGTACTTC. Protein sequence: CSARQPSGGVETQYF.

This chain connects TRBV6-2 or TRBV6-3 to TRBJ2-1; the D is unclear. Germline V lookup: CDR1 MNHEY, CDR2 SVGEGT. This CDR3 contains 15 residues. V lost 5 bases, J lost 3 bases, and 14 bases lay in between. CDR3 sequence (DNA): TGTGCCAGCAGTAAGCTAGTGGGCCACTACAATGAGCAGTTCTTC. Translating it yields CASSKLVGHYNEQFF.

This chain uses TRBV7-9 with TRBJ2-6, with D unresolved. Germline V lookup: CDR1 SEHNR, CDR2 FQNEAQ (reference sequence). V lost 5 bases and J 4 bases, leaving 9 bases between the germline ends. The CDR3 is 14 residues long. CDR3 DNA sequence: TGTGCCAGCAGCCGATTTTTGGGGGCCAACGTCCTGACTTTC. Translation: CASSRFLGANVLTF.

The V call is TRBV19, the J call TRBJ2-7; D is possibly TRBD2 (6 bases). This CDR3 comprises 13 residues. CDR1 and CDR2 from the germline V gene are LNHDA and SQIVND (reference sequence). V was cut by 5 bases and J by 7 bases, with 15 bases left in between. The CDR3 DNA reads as TGTGCCAGTAGTGGCGTCGGGGCGGGGGAGCAGTACTTC. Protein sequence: CASSGVGAGEQYF.

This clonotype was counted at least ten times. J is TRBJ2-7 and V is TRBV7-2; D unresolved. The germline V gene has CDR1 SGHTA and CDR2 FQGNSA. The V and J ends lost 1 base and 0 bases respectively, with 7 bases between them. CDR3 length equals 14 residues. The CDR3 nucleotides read TGTGCCAGCAGCTTAGGCAGCAGCTCCTACGAGCAGTACTTC. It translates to CASSLGSSSYEQYF.

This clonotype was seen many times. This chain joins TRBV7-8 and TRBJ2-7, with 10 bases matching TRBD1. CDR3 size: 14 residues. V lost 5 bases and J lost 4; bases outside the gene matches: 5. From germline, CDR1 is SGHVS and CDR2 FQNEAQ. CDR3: CASSPGTGEYEQYF. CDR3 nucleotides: TGTGCCAGCAGCCCGGGGACAGGGGAGTACGAGCAGTACTTC.

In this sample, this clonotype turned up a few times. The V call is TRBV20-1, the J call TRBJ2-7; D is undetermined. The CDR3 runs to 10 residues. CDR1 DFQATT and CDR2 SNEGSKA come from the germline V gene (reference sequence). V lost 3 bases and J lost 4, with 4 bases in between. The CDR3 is CSASTYEQYF. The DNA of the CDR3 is TGCAGTGCTAGTACTTACGAGCAGTACTTC.

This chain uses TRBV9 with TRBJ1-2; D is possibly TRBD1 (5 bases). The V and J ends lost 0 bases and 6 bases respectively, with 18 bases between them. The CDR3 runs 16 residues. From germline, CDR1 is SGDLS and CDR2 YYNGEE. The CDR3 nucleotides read TGTGCCAGCAGCGTAGGTGTCGTCGGGGGAGGCGATGGCTACACCTTC. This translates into CASSVGVVGGGDGYTF.

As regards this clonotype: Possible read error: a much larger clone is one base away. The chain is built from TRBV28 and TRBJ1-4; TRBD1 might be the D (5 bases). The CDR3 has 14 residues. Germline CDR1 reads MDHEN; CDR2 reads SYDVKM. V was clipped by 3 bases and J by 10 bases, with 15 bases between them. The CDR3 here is CASSFPGLTGKLFF. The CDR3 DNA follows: TGTGCCAGCAGTTTTCCGGGACTGACGGGAAAACTGTTTTTT.

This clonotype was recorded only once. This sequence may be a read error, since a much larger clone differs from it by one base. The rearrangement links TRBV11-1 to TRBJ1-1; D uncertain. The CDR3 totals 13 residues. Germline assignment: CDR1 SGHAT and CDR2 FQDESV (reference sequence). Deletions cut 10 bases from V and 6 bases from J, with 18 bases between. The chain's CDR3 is CATSEDPLAEAFF. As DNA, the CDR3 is TGTGCCACCTCAGAGGATCCTCTCGCTGAAGCTTTCTTT. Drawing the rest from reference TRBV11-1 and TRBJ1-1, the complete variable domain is EAEVAQSPRYKITEKSQAVAFWCDPISGHATLYWYRQILGQGPELLVQFQDESVVDDSQLPKDRFSAERLKGVDSTLKIQPAELGDSAMYLCATSEDPLAEAFFGQGTRLTVV.

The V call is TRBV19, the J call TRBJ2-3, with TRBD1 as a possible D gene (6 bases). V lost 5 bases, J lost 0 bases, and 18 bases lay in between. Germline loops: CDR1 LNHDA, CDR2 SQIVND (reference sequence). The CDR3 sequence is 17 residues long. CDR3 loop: CASSLRSQGLSTDTQYF. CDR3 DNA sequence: TGTGCCAGTAGTCTAAGGTCACAGGGTTTAAGCACAGATACGCAGTATTTT.

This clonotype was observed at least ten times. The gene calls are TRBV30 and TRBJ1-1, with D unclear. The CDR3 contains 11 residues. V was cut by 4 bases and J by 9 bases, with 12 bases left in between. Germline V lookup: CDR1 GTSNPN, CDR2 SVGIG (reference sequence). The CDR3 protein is CAWIRATKAFF. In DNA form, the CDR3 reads TGTGCCTGGATACGGGCAACTAAAGCTTTCTTT. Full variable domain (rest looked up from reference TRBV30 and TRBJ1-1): SQTIHQWPATLVQPVGSPLSLECTVEGTSNPNLYWYRQAAGRGLQLLFYSVGIGQISSEVPQNLSASRPQDRQFILSSKKLLLSDSGFYLCAWIRATKAFFGQGTRLTVV.

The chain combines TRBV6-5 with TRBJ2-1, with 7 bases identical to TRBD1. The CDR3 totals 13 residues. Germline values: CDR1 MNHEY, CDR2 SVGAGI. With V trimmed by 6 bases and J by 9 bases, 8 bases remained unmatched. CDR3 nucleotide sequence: TGTGCCAGCAGGTACATACAGGGGATTGAGCAGTTCTTC. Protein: CASRYIQGIEQFF.